A selection of T cell receptor beta chains follows, all from one sample in a study of T cell changes during pregnancy in multiple sclerosis. Some clones are missing from TCRdb's copy, which holds only in-frame ones; the method was immunoSEQ multiplex PCR. This table has 60,000 to 75,000 clones, roughly nine tenths appearing once. The source material was peripheral blood, sampled in the second trimester of pregnancy. The origin of the receptors is a female donor in good health, enrolled as a control in a pregnancy study. CDR3s leave out the opening cysteine and the closing phenylalanine or tryptophan.

length: 13; J: TRBJ2-7; V: TRBV27; CDR3: ASRVRQGASYEQY
length: 13; J: TRBJ1-6; V: TRBV5-4; CDR3: ASSLVARENSPLH
length: 13; J: TRBJ2-7; V: TRBV5-8; CDR3: ASSLTWGGGYEQY
length: 13; J: TRBJ2-7; V: TRBV28; CDR3: ASSSFVTGGYEQY
length: 13; J: TRBJ1-5; V: TRBV6-5; CDR3: ATRQLGGYNQPQH
length: 10; J: TRBJ2-1; V: TRBV25-1; CDR3: ATSGADNEQF
length: 12; J: TRBJ2-7; V: TRBV28; CDR3: ASSPAAGVREQY
length: 11; J: TRBJ2-7; V: TRBV2; CDR3: ASSEGRASEQY
length: 15; J: TRBJ2-7; V: TRBV18; CDR3: ASSPTSGRYSSYEQY
length: 16; J: TRBJ1-5; V: TRBV28; CDR3: ASRPPVDMRGWNQPQH
length: 13; J: TRBJ2-3; V: TRBV5-1; CDR3: ASSFTGAFRDTQY
length: 13; J: TRBJ2-3; V: TRBV6-4; CDR3: ASSVGTSGTDTQY
length: 14; J: TRBJ1-5; V: TRBV10-3; CDR3: AISESMIQGDQPQH
length: 16; J: TRBJ1-1; V: TRBV4-1; CDR3: ASSQLWQVRAGNTEAF
length: 11; J: TRBJ1-5; V: TRBV6-6; CDR3: ASSSDRERPQH
length: 11; J: TRBJ1-1; V: TRBV27; CDR3: ASSRQGNTEAF
length: 12; J: TRBJ2-3; V: TRBV10-3; CDR3: ASDGGGGPDTQY
length: 12; J: TRBJ2-5; V: TRBV19; CDR3: ASSRRGEEETQY
length: 13; J: TRBJ2-2; V: TRBV5-1; CDR3: ASTLTTGSTGELF
length: 17; J: TRBJ2-3; V: TRBV7-8; CDR3: ASSSPRRSGKRVMGTQY
length: 13; J: TRBJ1-5; V: TRBV19; CDR3: ASSAGQGWWQPQH
length: 13; J: TRBJ2-1; V: TRBV6-1; CDR3: ASSMGLAGNNEQF
length: 11; J: TRBJ2-7; V: TRBV18; CDR3: ASSPFAGDEQY
length: 13; J: TRBJ2-2; V: TRBV6-1; CDR3: ASSEWAGDTGELF
length: 12; J: TRBJ1-2; V: TRBV28; CDR3: ASSLKMTGYGYT
length: 13; J: TRBJ2-1; V: TRBV5-1; CDR3: ASSPGTWGLDEQF
length: 9; J: TRBJ2-1; V: TRBV14; CDR3: ASSRGGEQF
length: 11; J: TRBJ2-7; V: TRBV7-9; CDR3: ASIPLNSYEQY
length: 13; J: TRBJ2-1; V: TRBV14; CDR3: ASSLKTGDYNEQF
length: 13; J: TRBJ2-7; V: TRBV5-3; CDR3: ARSSGLALSYEQY
length: 11; J: TRBJ2-3; V: TRBV5-6; CDR3: ASSPGPQDTQY
length: 11; J: TRBJ2-7; V: TRBV27; CDR3: ASSFSGAYEQY
length: 12; J: TRBJ2-3; V: TRBV5-1; CDR3: ASSFGLASDTQY
length: 13; J: TRBJ1-5; V: TRBV28; CDR3: ASSRRDRSNQPQH
length: 14; J: TRBJ2-3; V: TRBV21-1; CDR3: ASSIQGFGGGDTQY
length: 12; J: TRBJ2-7; V: TRBV15; CDR3: ATSSAGESYEQY
length: 12; J: TRBJ2-7; V: TRBV11-2; CDR3: ASNPRLEGEEQY
length: 11; J: TRBJ2-2; V: TRBV6-6; CDR3: ASSRYDTGELF
length: 14; J: TRBJ1-6; V: TRBV4-1; CDR3: ASSQEEGSRNSPLH
length: 12; J: TRBJ1-3; V: TRBV9; CDR3: ASSVAVSGNTIY
length: 14; J: TRBJ1-4; V: TRBV5-6; CDR3: ASSFTGGSTNEKLF
length: 13; J: TRBJ2-3; V: TRBV18; CDR3: ASSPRTGHTDTQY
length: 15; J: TRBJ2-3; V: TRBV28; CDR3: ASRHGTGERGIDTQY
length: 13; J: TRBJ2-7; V: TRBV7-6; CDR3: ASTPGQGSYYEQY
length: 14; J: TRBJ2-6; V: TRBV28; CDR3: ASSEDRGSGANVLT
length: 13; J: TRBJ2-5; V: TRBV4-2; CDR3: ASSQEPLAEETQY
length: 13; J: TRBJ1-2; V: TRBV5-1; CDR3: ASSPGQPRIDGYT
length: 11; J: TRBJ2-1; V: TRBV7-3; CDR3: ASSLGGGNEQF
length: 11; J: TRBJ2-2; V: TRBV18; CDR3: ASSSGGTGELF
length: 13; J: TRBJ2-3; V: TRBV19; CDR3: ASRTPGQGTDTQY
length: 11; J: TRBJ2-7; V: TRBV10-3; CDR3: AISGRGPYEQY
length: 15; J: TRBJ1-6; V: TRBV19; CDR3: ASTPGQGFSYNSPLH
length: 10; J: TRBJ2-3; V: TRBV5-1; CDR3: ASSRRGDTQY
length: 13; J: TRBJ2-3; V: TRBV7-9; CDR3: ASSLGRESGDTQY